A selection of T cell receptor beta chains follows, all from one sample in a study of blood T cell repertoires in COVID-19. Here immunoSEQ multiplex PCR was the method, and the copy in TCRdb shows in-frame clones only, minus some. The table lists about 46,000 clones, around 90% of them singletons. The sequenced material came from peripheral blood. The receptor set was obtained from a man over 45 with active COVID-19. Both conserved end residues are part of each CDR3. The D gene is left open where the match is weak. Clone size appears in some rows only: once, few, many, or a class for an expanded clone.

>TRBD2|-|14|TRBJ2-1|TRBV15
CATSRDPGGHEQFF
TGTGCCACCAGCAGAGATCCGGGAGGTCATGAGCAGTTCTTC
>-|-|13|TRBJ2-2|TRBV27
CASSFRGSGELFF
TGTGCCAGCAGTTTCAGGGGTAGTGGGGAGCTGTTTTTT
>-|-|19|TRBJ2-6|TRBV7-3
CASSQLPAGSSSGANVLTF
TGTGCCAGCAGCCAACTTCCAGCGGGCTCCAGCTCTGGGGCCAACGTCCTGACTTTC
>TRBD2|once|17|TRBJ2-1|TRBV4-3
CASSQEMAGGPYNEQFF
TGCGCCAGCAGCCAAGAGATGGCGGGAGGACCCTACAATGAGCAGTTCTTC
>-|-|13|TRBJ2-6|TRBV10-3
CAIAGSGANVLTF
TGTGCAATCGCAGGCTCTGGGGCCAACGTCCTGACTTTC
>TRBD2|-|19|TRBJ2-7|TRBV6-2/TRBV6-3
CASSYGGLAGVGSAYEQYF
TGTGCCAGCAGTTACGGTGGACTAGCGGGAGTGGGGAGCGCCTACGAGCAGTACTTC
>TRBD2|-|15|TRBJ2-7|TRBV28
CASSRGEAIYYEQYF
TGTGCCAGCAGCCGGGGGGAGGCCATCTACTACGAGCAGTACTTC
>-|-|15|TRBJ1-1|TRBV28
CASSLIGVRWSEAFF
TGTGCCAGCAGTTTAATAGGGGTCAGGTGGTCTGAAGCTTTCTTT
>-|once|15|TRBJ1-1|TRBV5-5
CASSFGAGGKTEAFF
TGTGCCAGCAGCTTCGGGGCTGGCGGGAAAACTGAAGCTTTCTTT
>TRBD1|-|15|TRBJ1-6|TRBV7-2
CASSWGQGGNSPLHF
TGTGCCAGCAGCTGGGGACAGGGGGGCAATTCACCCCTCCACTTT
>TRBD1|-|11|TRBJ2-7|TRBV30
CAYDRGYEQYF
TGTGCCTACGACAGGGGGTACGAGCAGTACTTC
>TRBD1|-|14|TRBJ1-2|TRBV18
CASSLDRENYGYTF
TGTGCCAGCTCACTGGACAGGGAAAACTATGGCTACACCTTC
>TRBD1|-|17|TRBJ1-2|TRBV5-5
CASSLGSSRDRDFSYTF
TGTGCCAGCAGCTTGGGGTCCAGTCGGGACAGGGACTTTAGCTACACCTTC
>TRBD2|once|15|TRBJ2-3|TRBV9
CASSPREGSTDTQYF
TGTGCCAGCAGCCCCAGGGAGGGAAGCACAGATACGCAGTATTTT
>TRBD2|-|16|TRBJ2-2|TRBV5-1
CASSFRGGTTTGELFF
TGCGCCAGCAGCTTTCGCGGGGGGACTACCACTGGGGAGCTGTTTTTT
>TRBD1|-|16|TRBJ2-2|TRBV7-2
CASSLRQGRDTGELFF
TGTGCCAGCAGCTTAAGACAGGGGAGAGACACCGGGGAGCTGTTTTTT
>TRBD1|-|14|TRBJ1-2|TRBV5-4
CASSTGQGAWGYTF
TGTGCCAGCAGTACCGGACAGGGGGCGTGGGGCTACACCTTC
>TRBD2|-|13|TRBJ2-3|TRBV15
CATSRGGSDTQYF
TGTGCCACCAGCAGGGGGGGGTCCGATACGCAGTATTTT
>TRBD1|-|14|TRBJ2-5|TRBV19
CASRTTGGEETQYF
TGTGCCAGTAGAACGACAGGGGGGGAAGAGACCCAGTACTTC
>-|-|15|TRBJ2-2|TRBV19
CASSIGEVTGGELFF
TGTGCCAGTAGTATAGGAGAGGTTACCGGGGGGGAGCTGTTTTTT
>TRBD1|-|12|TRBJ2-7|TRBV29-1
CSVATGAYEQYF
TGCAGCGTCGCGACAGGGGCCTACGAGCAGTACTTC
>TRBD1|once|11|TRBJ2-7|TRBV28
CASRDSYEQYF
TGTGCCAGTCGGGACAGCTACGAGCAGTACTTC
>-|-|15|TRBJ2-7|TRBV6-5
CASSYSGQLSYEQYF
TGTGCCAGCAGTTACTCCGGACAGCTATCCTACGAGCAGTACTTC
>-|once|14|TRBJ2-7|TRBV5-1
CASSLGDSSYEQYF
TGCGCCAGCAGCTTGGGAGATTCCTCCTACGAGCAGTACTTC
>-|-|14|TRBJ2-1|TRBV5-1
CASSPGGPYNEQFF
TGCGCCAGCAGCCCGGGGGGCCCCTACAATGAGCAGTTCTTC
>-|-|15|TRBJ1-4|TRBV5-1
CASSLGSGANEKLFF
TGCGCCAGCAGCTTGGGGTCAGGGGCTAATGAAAAACTGTTTTTT
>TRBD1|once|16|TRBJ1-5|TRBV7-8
CASSLPGTGGAQPQHF
TGTGCCAGCAGCTTACCCGGGACAGGGGGCGCCCAGCCCCAGCATTTT
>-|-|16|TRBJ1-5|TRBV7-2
CASSSGGPYSNQPQHF
TGTGCCAGCAGCTCCGGAGGTCCTTATAGCAATCAGCCCCAGCATTTT
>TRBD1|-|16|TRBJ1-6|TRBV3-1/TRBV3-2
CASSPNRGAYNSPLHF
TGTGCCAGCAGTCCGAACAGGGGAGCCTATAATTCACCCCTCCACTTT
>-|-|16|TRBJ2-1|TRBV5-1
CASSLSGRLSYNEQFF
TGCGCCAGCAGCTTGAGTGGGAGGCTGTCCTACAATGAGCAGTTCTTC
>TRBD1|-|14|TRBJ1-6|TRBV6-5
CASSRQGAILPLHF
TGTGCCAGCAGTAGACAGGGGGCGATTTTACCCCTCCACTTT
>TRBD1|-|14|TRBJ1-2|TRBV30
CAWSAGTGGPGYTF
TGTGCCTGGAGTGCAGGGACAGGGGGCCCTGGCTACACCTTC
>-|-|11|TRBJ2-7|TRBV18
CASSGTYEQYF
TGTGCCAGCTCAGGCACCTACGAGCAGTACTTC
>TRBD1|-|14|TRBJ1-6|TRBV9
CASSPGQGDSPLHF
TGTGCCAGCAGCCCGGGACAGGGTGACTCACCCCTCCACTTT
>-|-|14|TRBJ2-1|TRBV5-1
CASSSEAANNEQFF
TGCGCCAGCAGCTCGGAGGCAGCCAACAATGAGCAGTTCTTC
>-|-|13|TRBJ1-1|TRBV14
CASSGTRGSEAFF
TGTGCCAGCAGCGGGACCAGGGGATCTGAAGCTTTCTTT
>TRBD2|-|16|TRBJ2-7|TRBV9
CASSERWTSGSYEQYF
TGTGCCAGCAGCGAGAGGTGGACTAGCGGGAGCTACGAGCAGTACTTC
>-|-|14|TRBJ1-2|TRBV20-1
CSASAEGPNYGYTF
TGCAGTGCTAGTGCAGAGGGCCCCAACTATGGCTACACCTTC
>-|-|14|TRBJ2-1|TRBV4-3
CASSQGVLVHEQFF
TGCGCCAGCAGCCAAGGAGTGTTGGTCCATGAGCAGTTCTTC
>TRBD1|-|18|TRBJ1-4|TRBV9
CASSAPQGAPSTNEKLFF
TGTGCCAGCAGCGCGCCGCAGGGGGCCCCTTCGACTAATGAAAAACTGTTTTTT
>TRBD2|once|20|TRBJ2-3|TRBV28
CASSLGVTGTSGTSTDTQYF
TGTGCCAGCAGTTTAGGGGTAACCGGGACTAGCGGTACTAGCACAGATACGCAGTATTTT
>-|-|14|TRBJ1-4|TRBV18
CASSRQGTNEKLFF
TGTGCCAGCTCCCGGCAGGGAACTAATGAAAAACTGTTTTTT
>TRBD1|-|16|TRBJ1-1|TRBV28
CASSLVQGDLNTEAFF
TGTGCCAGCAGTTTAGTACAGGGGGACTTGAACACTGAAGCTTTCTTT
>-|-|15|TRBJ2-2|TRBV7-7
CASSSTGSNTGELFF
TGTGCCAGCAGCTCCACGGGATCGAACACCGGGGAGCTGTTTTTT
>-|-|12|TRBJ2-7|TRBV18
CASSTPSREQYF
TGTGCCAGCTCTACTCCCTCACGCGAGCAGTACTTC
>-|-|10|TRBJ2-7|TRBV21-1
CASSTVEQYF
TGTGCCAGCAGCACGGTCGAGCAGTACTTC
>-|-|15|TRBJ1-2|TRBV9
CASSPRDSANYGYTF
TGTGCCAGCAGCCCCCGAGATAGTGCTAACTATGGCTACACCTTC
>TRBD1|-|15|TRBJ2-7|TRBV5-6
CASSLKRQGRHEQYF
TGTGCCAGCAGCTTGAAGCGACAGGGGAGGCACGAGCAGTACTTC
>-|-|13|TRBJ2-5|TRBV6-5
CASSYFIQETQYF
TGTGCCAGCAGTTACTTCATCCAAGAGACCCAGTACTTC
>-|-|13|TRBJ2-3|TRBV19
CASGDSRTDTQYF
TGTGCCAGTGGCGACTCCCGCACAGATACGCAGTATTTT
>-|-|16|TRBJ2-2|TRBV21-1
CASSKRPSGDTGELFF
TGTGCCAGCAGCAAAAGGCCTAGCGGGGACACCGGGGAGCTGTTTTTT
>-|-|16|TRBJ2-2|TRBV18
CASSPVAFPNTGELFF
TGTGCCAGCTCACCTGTAGCTTTCCCGAACACCGGGGAGCTGTTTTTT
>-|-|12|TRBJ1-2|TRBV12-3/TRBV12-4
CASGQTNYGYTF
TGTGCCAGCGGGCAGACTAACTATGGCTACACCTTC
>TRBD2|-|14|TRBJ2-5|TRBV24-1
CATSDPGTSGAQYF
TGTGCCACCAGTGATCCCGGGACTAGCGGGGCCCAGTACTTC
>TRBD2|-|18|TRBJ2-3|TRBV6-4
CASSDDRLAGEWSDTQYF
TGTGCCAGCAGTGACGATCGGCTAGCGGGAGAATGGTCAGATACGCAGTATTTT
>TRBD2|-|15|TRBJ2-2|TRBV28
CASGSLSGSPGELFF
TGTGCCAGCGGATCGCTTAGCGGGAGTCCCGGGGAGCTGTTTTTT
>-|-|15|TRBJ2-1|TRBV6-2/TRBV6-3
CASSYSLGRRDEQFF
TGTGCCAGCAGTTACTCCCTGGGCCGGCGGGATGAGCAGTTCTTC